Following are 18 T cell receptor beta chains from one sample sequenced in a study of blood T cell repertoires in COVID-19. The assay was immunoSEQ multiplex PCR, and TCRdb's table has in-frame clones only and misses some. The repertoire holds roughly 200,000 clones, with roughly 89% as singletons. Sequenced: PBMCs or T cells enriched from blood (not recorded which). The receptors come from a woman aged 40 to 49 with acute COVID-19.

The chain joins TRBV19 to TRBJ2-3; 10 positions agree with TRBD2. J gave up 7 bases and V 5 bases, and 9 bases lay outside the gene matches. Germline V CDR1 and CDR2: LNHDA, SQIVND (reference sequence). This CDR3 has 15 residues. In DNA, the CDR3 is TGTGCCAGTAGTCCAGGGGGACTAGCGCTAAATACGCAGTATTTT. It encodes CASSPGGLALNTQYF. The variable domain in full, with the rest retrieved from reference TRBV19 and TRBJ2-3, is DGGITQSPKYLFRKEGQNVTLSCEQNLNHDAMYWYRQDPGQGLRLIYYSQIVNDFQKGDIAEGYSVSREKKESFPLTVTSAQKNPTAFYLCASSPGGLALNTQYFGPGTRLTVL.

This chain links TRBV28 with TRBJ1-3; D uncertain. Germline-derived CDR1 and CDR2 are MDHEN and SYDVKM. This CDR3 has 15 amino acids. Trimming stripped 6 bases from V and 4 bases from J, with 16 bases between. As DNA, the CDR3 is TGTGCCAGCAGAGAGGGCCCAGCAACCGGAAACACCATATATTTT. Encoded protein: CASREGPATGNTIYF.

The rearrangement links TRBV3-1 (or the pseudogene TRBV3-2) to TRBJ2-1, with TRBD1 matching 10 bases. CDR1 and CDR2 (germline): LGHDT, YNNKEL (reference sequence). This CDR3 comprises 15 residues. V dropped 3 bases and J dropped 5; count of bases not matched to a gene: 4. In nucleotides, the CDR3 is TGTGCCAGCAGCCAGGACAGGGGGGAGAACAATGAGCAGTTCTTC. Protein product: CASSQDRGENNEQFF.

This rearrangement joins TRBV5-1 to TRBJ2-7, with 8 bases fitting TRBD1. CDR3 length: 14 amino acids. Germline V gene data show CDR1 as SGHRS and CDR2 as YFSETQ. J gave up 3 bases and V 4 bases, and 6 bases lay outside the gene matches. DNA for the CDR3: TGCGCCAGCAGCACGGGACAGGTCCTCTACGAGCAGTACTTC. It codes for CASSTGQVLYEQYF.

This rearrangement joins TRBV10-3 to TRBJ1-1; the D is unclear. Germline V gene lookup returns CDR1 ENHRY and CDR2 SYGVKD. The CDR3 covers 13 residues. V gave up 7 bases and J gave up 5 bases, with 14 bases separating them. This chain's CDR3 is CAIKREGGTEAFF. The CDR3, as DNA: TGTGCCATCAAAAGGGAGGGTGGAACTGAAGCTTTCTTT.

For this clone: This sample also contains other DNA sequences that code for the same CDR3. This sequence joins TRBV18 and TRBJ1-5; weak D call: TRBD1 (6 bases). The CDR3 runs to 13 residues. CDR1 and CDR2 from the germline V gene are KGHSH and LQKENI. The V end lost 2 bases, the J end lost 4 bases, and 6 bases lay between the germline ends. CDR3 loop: CASSPTGNQPQHF. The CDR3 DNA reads TGTGCCAGCTCACCAACAGGGAATCAGCCCCAGCATTTT.

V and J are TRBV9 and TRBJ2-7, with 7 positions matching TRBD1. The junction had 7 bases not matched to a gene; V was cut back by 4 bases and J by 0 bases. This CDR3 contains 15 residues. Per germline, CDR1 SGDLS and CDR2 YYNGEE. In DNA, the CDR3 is TGTGCCAGCAGCCCCCTAGGGGGCTACTCCTACGAGCAGTACTTC. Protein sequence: CASSPLGGYSYEQYF. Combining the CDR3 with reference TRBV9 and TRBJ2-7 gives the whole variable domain DSGVTQTPKHLITATGQRVTLRCSPRSGDLSVYWYQQSLDQGLQFLIQYYNGEERAKGNILERFSAQQFPDLHSELNLSSLELGDSALYFCASSPLGGYSYEQYFGPGTRLTVT.

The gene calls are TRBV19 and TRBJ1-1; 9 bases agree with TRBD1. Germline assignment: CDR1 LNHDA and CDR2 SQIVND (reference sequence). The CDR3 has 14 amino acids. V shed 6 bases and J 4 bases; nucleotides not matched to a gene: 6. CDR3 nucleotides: TGTGCCAGTAGGACAGGGGGGTCGGGCACTGAAGCTTTCTTT. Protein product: CASRTGGSGTEAFF.

CDR3 loop: CASSPATGGVYEQYF. The CDR3 DNA follows: TGTGCCAGCAGTCCCGCGACAGGGGGCGTATACGAGCAGTACTTC. The V and J genes are TRBV6-2 or TRBV6-3 and TRBJ2-7, with TRBD1 matching over 10 bases. This CDR3 contains 15 residues. CDR1 MNHEY and CDR2 SVGEGT come from the germline V gene. The J segment lost 4 bases and the V segment lost 5 bases, leaving 8 bases of the junction unmatched.

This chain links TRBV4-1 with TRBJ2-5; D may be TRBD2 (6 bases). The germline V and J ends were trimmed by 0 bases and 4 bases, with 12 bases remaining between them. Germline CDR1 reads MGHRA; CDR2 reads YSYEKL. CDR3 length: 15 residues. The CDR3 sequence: CASSQEWRELETQYF. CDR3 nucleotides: TGCGCCAGCAGCCAAGAATGGAGGGAGTTAGAGACCCAGTACTTC.

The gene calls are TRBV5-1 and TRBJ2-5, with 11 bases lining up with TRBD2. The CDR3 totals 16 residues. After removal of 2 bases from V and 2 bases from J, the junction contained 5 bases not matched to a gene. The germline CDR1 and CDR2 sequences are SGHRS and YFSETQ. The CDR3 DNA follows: TGCGCCAGCAGCTTTCCCTTAGCGGGGGGGCAAGAGACCCAGTACTTC. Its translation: CASSFPLAGGQETQYF.

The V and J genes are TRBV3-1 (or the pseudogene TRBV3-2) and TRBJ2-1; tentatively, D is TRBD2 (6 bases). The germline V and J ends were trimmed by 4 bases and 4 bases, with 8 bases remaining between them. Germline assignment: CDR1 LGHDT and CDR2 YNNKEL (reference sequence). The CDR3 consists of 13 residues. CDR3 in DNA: TGTGCCAGCAGCCTTCTAGCGTACAATGAGCAGTTCTTC. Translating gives CASSLLAYNEQFF.

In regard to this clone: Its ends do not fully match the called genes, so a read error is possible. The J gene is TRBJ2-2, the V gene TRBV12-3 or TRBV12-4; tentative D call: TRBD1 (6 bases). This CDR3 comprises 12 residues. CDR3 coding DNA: TGTGCCAGACGCCGGGGACACCGGGGAGCTGTTTTT. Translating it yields CARRRGHRGAVF.

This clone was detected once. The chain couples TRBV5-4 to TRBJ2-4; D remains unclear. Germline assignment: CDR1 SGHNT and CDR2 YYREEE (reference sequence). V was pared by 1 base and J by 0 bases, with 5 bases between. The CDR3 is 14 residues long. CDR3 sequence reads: CASSLRGAKNIQYF. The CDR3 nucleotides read TGTGCCAGCAGCTTGAGAGGAGCCAAAAACATTCAGTACTTC.

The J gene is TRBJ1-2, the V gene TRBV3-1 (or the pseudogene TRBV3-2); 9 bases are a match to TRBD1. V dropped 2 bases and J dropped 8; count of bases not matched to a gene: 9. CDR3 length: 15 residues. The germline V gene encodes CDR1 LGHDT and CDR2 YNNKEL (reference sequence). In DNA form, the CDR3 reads TGTGCCAGCAGCCAAACTACAGGGGGCGCCAGGGGCTACACCTTC. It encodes CASSQTTGGARGYTF.

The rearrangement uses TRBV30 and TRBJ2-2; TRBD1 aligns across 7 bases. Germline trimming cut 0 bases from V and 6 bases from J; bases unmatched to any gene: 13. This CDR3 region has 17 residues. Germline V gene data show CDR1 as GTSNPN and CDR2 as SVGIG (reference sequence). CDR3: CAWSVISVVGTAGELFF. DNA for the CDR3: TGTGCCTGGAGTGTCATCTCGGTCGTAGGGACAGCCGGGGAGCTGTTTTTT.

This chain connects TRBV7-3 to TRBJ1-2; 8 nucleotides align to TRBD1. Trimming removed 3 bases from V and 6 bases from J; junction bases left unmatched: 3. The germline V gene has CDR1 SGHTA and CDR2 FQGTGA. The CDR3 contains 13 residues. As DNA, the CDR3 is TGTGCCAGCAGCTTCGGACAGGGAGATGGCTACACCTTC. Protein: CASSFGQGDGYTF.

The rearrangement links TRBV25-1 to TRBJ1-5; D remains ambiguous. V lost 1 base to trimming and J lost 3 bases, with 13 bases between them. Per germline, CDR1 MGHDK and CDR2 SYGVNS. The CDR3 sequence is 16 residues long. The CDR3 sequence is CASSELCGIFNQPQHF. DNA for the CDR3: TGTGCCAGCAGTGAATTGTGTGGCATCTTCAATCAGCCCCAGCATTTT.